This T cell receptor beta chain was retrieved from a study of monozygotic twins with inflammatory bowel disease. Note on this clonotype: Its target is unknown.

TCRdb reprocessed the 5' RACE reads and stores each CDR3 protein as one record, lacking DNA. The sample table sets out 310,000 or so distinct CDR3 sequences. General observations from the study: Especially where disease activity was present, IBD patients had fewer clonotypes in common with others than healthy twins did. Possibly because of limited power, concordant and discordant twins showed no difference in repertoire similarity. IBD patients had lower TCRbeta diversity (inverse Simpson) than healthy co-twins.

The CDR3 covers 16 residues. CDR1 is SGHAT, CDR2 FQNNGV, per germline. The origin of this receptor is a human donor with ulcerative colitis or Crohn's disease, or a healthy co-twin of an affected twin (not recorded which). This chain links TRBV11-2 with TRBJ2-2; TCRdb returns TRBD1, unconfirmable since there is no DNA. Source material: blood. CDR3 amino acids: CASRTDRKANTGELFF.